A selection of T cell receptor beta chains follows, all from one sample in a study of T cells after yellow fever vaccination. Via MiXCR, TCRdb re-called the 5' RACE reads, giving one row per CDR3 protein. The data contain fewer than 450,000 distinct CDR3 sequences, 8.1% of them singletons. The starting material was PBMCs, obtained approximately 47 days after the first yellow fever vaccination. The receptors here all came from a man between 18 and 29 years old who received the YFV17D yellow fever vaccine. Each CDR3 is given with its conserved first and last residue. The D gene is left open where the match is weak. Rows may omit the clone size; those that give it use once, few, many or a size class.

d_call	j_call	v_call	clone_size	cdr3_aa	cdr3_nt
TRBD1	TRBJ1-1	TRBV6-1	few	CASTPAGGVRDTEAFF	TGTGCCAGCACTCCCGCAGGGGGCGTTCGGGACACTGAAGCTTTCTTT
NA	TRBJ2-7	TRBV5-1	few	CASSLGDRQTYEQYF	TGCGCCAGCAGCTTGGGAGACAGGCAGACCTACGAGCAGTACTTC
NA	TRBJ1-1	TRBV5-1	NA	CASSGGDGMNTEAFF	TGCGCCAGCAGCGGTGGGGACGGCATGAACACTGAAGCTTTCTTT
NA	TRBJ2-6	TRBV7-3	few	CASTPSGAGANVLTF	TGTGCCAGCACCCCGAGTGGAGCTGGGGCCAACGTCCTGACTTTC
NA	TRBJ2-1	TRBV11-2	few	CASSLGRGPGEQFF	TGTGCCAGCAGCTTAGGGCGGGGGCCAGGTGAGCAGTTCTTC
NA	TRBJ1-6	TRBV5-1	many	CASSSQGNSPLHF	TGCGCCAGCAGCTCTCAGGGGAATTCACCCCTCCACTTT
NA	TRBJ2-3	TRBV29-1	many	CSVEFPTTYF	TGCAGCGTTGAGTTCCCGACCACTTATTTT
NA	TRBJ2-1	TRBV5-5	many	CASSLTSFGASNEQFF	TGTGCCAGCAGCTTGACGTCTTTCGGGGCTTCCAATGAGCAGTTCTTC
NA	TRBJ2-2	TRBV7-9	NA	CASSLSLNTGELFF	TGTGCCAGCAGCTTATCGTTAAACACCGGGGAGCTGTTTTTT
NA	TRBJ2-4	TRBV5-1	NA	CASSLVQGENIQYF	TGCGCCAGCAGCTTGGTACAGGGTGAAAACATTCAGTACTTC
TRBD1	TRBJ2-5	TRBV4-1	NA	CASSPSGTGSEETQYF	TGCGCCAGCAGCCCGTCCGGGACAGGGTCTGAAGAGACCCAGTACTTC
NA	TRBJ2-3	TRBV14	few	CASSQDRGAWDTQYF	TGTGCCAGCAGCCAAGATCGCGGGGCTTGGGATACGCAGTATTTT
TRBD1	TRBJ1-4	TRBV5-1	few	CASSFQQGAEKLFF	TGCGCCAGCAGCTTCCAACAGGGGGCTGAAAAACTGTTTTTT
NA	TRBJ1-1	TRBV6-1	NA	CASSPVGAVTEAFF	TGTGCCAGCAGTCCGGTGGGGGCGGTCACTGAAGCTTTCTTT
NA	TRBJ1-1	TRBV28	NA	CASSQDPIYTEAFF	TGTGCCAGCAGTCAGGACCCCATCTATACTGAAGCTTTCTTT
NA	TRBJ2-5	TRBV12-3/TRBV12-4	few	CASSFSPGQETQYF	TGTGCCAGCAGTTTTTCCCCGGGACAAGAGACCCAGTACTTC
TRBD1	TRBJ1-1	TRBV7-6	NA	CASRLTGTDTEAFF	TGTGCCAGCAGACTCACCGGGACAGACACTGAAGCTTTCTTT
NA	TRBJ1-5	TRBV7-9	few	CASSSPASYQPQHF	TGTGCCAGCAGCTCCCCGGCAAGCTACCAGCCCCAGCATTTT
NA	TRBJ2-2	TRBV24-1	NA	CATSGPAGELFF	TGTGCCACCAGTGGTCCCGCCGGGGAGCTGTTTTTT
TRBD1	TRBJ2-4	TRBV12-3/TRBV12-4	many	CASSPTTGTENIQYF	TGTGCCAGCAGTCCCACAACCGGGACAGAAAACATTCAGTACTTC
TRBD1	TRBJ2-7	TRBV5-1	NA	CASSSGQGSVEQYF	TGCGCCAGCAGTTCGGGACAGGGGTCAGTCGAGCAGTACTTC
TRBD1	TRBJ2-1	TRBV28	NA	CASSGTGLYNEQFF	TGTGCCAGCAGTGGGACAGGCCTTTACAATGAGCAGTTCTTC
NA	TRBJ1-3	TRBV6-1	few	CASRPQVVSGNTIYF	TGTGCCAGCAGGCCACAGGTGGTCTCTGGAAACACCATATATTTT
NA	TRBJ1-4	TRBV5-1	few	CASSLGGGAHEKLFF	TGCGCCAGCAGCTTGGGTGGGGGCGCGCATGAAAAACTGTTTTTT
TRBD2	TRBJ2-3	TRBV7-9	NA	CASRPPGLAGGTDTQYF	TGTGCCAGCAGGCCTCCGGGACTAGCGGGGGGCACAGATACGCAGTATTTT
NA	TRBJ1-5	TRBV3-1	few	CASSHRGGNQPQHF	TGTGCCAGCAGCCACAGGGGTGGGAATCAGCCCCAGCATTTT
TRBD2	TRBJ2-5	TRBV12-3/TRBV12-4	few	CASKTGGGSQETQYF	TGTGCCAGCAAAACGGGGGGGGGGTCCCAAGAGACCCAGTACTTC
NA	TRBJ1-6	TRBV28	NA	CASTPWGNGSPLHF	TGTGCCAGCACCCCCTGGGGGAATGGCTCACCCCTCCACTTT
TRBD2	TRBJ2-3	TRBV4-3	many	CASSQDGTSGTDTQYF	TGCGCCAGCAGCCAAGACGGGACTAGCGGCACAGATACGCAGTATTTT
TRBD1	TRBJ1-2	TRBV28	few	CASSLGQSNYGYTF	TGTGCCAGCAGCCTGGGACAGTCTAACTATGGCTACACCTTC
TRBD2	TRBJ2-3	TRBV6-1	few	CASSRAGGITDTQYF	TGTGCCAGCAGCCGAGCGGGGGGAATCACAGATACGCAGTATTTT
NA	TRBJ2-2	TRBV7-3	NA	CASSLGVSSLDTGELFF	TGTGCCAGCAGCTTAGGGGTCTCTAGTCTTGACACCGGGGAGCTGTTTTTT
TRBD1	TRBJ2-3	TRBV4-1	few	CASSQDDRGTDTQYF	TGCGCCAGCAGCCAAGATGACAGGGGCACAGATACGCAGTATTTT
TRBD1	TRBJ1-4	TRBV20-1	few	CSGARDRGIGEKLFF	TGCAGTGGGGCGCGGGACAGGGGAATAGGTGAAAAACTGTTTTTT
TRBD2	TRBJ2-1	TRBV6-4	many	CASSPFGGANNEQFF	TGTGCCAGCAGTCCCTTCGGGGGGGCTAACAATGAGCAGTTCTTC
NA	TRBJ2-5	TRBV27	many	CASSRTKRSDSQETQYF	TGTGCCAGCAGCAGGACGAAACGATCAGACAGCCAAGAGACCCAGTACTTC
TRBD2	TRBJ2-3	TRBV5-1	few	CASSGTSAHTQYF	TGCGCCAGCAGCGGCACTAGCGCGCATACGCAGTATTTT
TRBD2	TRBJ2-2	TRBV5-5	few	CASSLPAGAGELFF	TGTGCCAGCAGCCTCCCAGCGGGGGCCGGGGAGCTGTTTTTT
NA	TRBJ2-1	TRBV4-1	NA	CASSRRDNSYNEQFF	TGCGCCAGCAGCCGTCGGGACAACTCCTACAATGAGCAGTTCTTC
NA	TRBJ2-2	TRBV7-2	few	CASSFRTPTGELFF	TGTGCCAGCAGCTTCCGGACACCCACCGGGGAGCTGTTTTTT
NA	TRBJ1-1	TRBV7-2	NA	CASSLADTGEAFF	TGTGCCAGCAGCTTAGCTGATACAGGTGAAGCTTTCTTT
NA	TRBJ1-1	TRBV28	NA	CASDLGVGITEAFF	TGTGCCAGCGACCTCGGGGTAGGAATCACTGAAGCTTTCTTT
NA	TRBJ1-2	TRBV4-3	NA	CASSQEGRVYGYAF	TGCGCCAGCAGCCAAGAAGGCCGAGTATATGGCTACGCCTTC
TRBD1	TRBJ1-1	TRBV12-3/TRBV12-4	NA	CASSPGQGAFF	TGTGCCAGCTCACCGGGACAGGGGGCTTTCTTT
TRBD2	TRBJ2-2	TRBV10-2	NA	CASRWTSGSTGELFF	TGCGCCAGCCGCTGGACTAGCGGCAGCACCGGGGAGCTGTTTTTT
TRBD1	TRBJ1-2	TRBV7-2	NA	CASSPIRDSYGYTF	TGTGCCAGCAGCCCGATCCGGGACAGCTATGGCTACACCTTC
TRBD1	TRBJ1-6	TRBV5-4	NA	CASSYGQGAYSPLHF	TGTGCCAGCAGCTATGGACAGGGGGCCTATTCACCCCTCCACTTT
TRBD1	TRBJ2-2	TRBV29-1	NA	CSVSTGDTGELFF	TGCAGCGTGTCGACAGGGGACACCGGGGAGCTGTTTTTT